This T cell receptor beta chain was obtained from a study of blood T cell repertoires in COVID-19. On the study more broadly: COVID-19 samples collected from the United States, Italy and Spain covered acute and convalescent phases.

The germline V gene encodes CDR1 LGHNT and CDR2 FRNRAP. With 4 bases removed from V and 4 bases from J, the gap between germline ends came to 22 bases. This CDR3 comprises 17 residues. Clones were sequenced by immunoSEQ multiplex PCR, and TCRdb holds only the in-frame ones, with some missing. The data show approximately 300,000 clones, approximately 81% seen once. Sequencing used PBMCs or T cells enriched from blood (not recorded which). The TCR was taken from a woman in her 30s who had been exposed to COVID-19. The rearrangement links TRBV12-5 to TRBJ1-2; D is perhaps TRBD1 (5 bases). The CDR3, as DNA: TGTGCTAGTGGTTCCCTACGGGGGGGTGCCTTACTCTATGGCTACACCTTC. Residues: CASGSLRGGALLYGYTF.